The entry that follows covers one T cell receptor (beta chain) sequence. This sample is drawn from a study of hypomethylating agent response in myelodysplastic syndrome. The assay was immunoSEQ multiplex PCR, and TCRdb's table has in-frame clones only and misses some. The repertoire has 900 to 1,100 clones, about 81% of them found once; the top ten carry 19%. This TCR derives from a human donor with myelodysplastic syndrome. This sample comprised bone marrow, obtained before or after starting hypomethylating agent treatment for myelodysplastic syndrome (not recorded which).

This chain's CDR3 is CASSLVGTSFSEQYF. The CDR3 nucleotides are TGTGCCAGCAGCTTGGTAGGGACTAGTTTCTCCGAGCAGTACTTC. The chain employs TRBV5-5 and TRBJ2-7; 8 bases map to TRBD2. The ends lost 0 bases at V and 6 bases at J; junction bases unmatched: 8. The germline gives CDR1 SGHKS, CDR2 YYEKEE (reference sequence). The CDR3 runs 15 residues. Full variable domain (remainder filled in from reference TRBV5-5 and TRBJ2-7): DAGVTQSPTHLIKTRGQQVTLRCSPISGHKSVSWYQQVLGQGPQFIFQYYEKEERGRGNFPDRFSARQFPNYSSELNVNALLLGDSALYLCASSLVGTSFSEQYFGPGTRLTVT.